This T cell receptor (beta chain) comes out of a study of OX40 agonist ivuxolimab in advanced cancers. In the study overall: Ivuxolimab, an antibody that agonizes OX40 (CD134), was administered to the patients. General observations from the study: Certain nonresponding patients likewise had low normalized T-cell clonal expansion.

Profiled with immunoSEQ multiplex PCR; TCRdb holds only in-frame clones, not every one. Found here are roughly 64,000 clones, more than 80% of them singletons; the top ten hold roughly 2.3%. The V and J ends lost 1 base and 0 bases, in that order; junction bases with no gene match: 4. Germline assignment: CDR1 SGHRS and CDR2 YFSETQ. The length of the CDR3 is 17 residues. Turning to this clone: Its antigen is unidentified.

The receptor was isolated from an adult with an advanced solid tumor such as melanoma, head and neck, liver or kidney cancer. The rearrangement uses TRBV5-1 and TRBJ2-6; 7 bases are shared with TRBD1. The sequenced sample was CD4+ or CD8+ T cells sorted from blood, obtained in a trial of the OX40 agonist ivuxolimab. The CDR3 spells CASSLKGQSSGANVLTF. The CDR3 bases are TGCGCCAGCAGCTTGAAGGGACAGAGCTCTGGGGCCAACGTCCTGACTTTC.